Listed below are T cell receptor beta chains from one sample, sequenced in a study of cytomegalovirus exposure and HLA in healthy donors. The table came from immunoSEQ multiplex PCR; TCRdb's copy has only in-frame clones and leaves some out. This sample has around 99,000 clones, with around 73% found just once. The sequencing sample was made of PBMCs. These TCRs come from a man aged 25 to 40 in good health and CMV-seronegative. Each CDR3 is given with its conserved first and last residue. D genes are given only for firm matches. For some rows the clone size is stated as once, few or many, or as a class when expanded; others skip it.

TRBD2	TRBJ2-3	TRBV6-6	-	TGTGCCAGCAGGCTAGCGGGAGGCGCAGATACGCAGTATTTT	CASRLAGGADTQYF
TRBD1	TRBJ1-1	TRBV4-1	few	TGCGCCAGCAGCCAGACAGGGGTGAACACTGAAGCTTTCTTT	CASSQTGVNTEAFF
TRBD1	TRBJ2-7	TRBV4-1	-	TGCGCCAGCAGCCACTACGGGACAGGGGATTCCTACGAGCAGTACTTC	CASSHYGTGDSYEQYF
-	TRBJ1-3	TRBV29-1	-	TGCAGCGTTGATTTGCGGAGCGGCTCTGGAAACACCATATATTTT	CSVDLRSGSGNTIYF
-	TRBJ2-7	TRBV9	-	TGTGCCAGCAGCGAGGGGGTGGATCCGACAATCTACGAGCAGTACTTC	CASSEGVDPTIYEQYF
-	TRBJ2-5	TRBV4-1	-	TGCGCCAGCAGCCGCCTAGGGGCGGGGGCGGGAGAGACCCGGTACTTC	CASSRLGAGAGETRYF
-	TRBJ2-7	TRBV5-1	-	TGCGCCAGCAGCTTGGCCAGCGGGTTGAACGAGCAGTACTTC	CASSLASGLNEQYF
TRBD2	TRBJ2-1	TRBV18	-	TGTGCCAGCTCACGCGATGTACCTGGGACTAGCGGGAGACTTCACTACAATGAGCAGTTCTTC	CASSRDVPGTSGRLHYNEQFF
TRBD1	TRBJ1-6	TRBV28	-	TGTGCCAGCAGTGACGCCGGGAGGACAGGGTATTCACCCCTCCACTTT	CASSDAGRTGYSPLHF
-	TRBJ1-4	TRBV19	-	TGTGCCAGTAGTATACCGGGTATTAATGAAAAACTGTTTTTT	CASSIPGINEKLFF
TRBD2	TRBJ2-3	TRBV7-2	-	TGTGCCAGCAGCTTAGTGGGTAGGCGGGGGGGCGACACAGATACGCAGTATTTT	CASSLVGRRGGDTDTQYF
TRBD2	TRBJ2-7	TRBV28	few	TGTGCCAGCAGTTTAACGAAGGATAGCGGGATCTTGGAGCAGTACTTC	CASSLTKDSGILEQYF
-	TRBJ2-3	TRBV6-1	-	TGTGCCAGTATTCCGGGGTACACAGATACGCAGTATTTT	CASIPGYTDTQYF
-	TRBJ2-7	TRBV2	-	TGTGCCAGCAGCGCCGGGACAACATCCTACGAGCAGTACTTC	CASSAGTTSYEQYF
TRBD1	TRBJ1-4	TRBV4-2	-	TGTGCCAGCAGCCGATCGACAGGGGTTAATGAAAAACTGTTTTTT	CASSRSTGVNEKLFF
-	TRBJ1-4	TRBV27	-	TGTGCCAGCAGTTTCGGGGGGCTAACTAATGAAAAACTGTTTTTT	CASSFGGLTNEKLFF
TRBD1	TRBJ1-4	TRBV7-2	few	TGTGCCAGCAGCTTAGACAGGGGCATGGAAAAACTGTTTTTT	CASSLDRGMEKLFF
TRBD2	TRBJ2-5	TRBV5-1	once	TGCGCCAGCAGCTTGGCCCCTAGCGGGCAAGAGACCCAGTACTTC	CASSLAPSGQETQYF
TRBD1	TRBJ1-2	TRBV28	-	TGTGCCAGCAAACCCGGACAGGGAGGCGGCTACACCTTC	CASKPGQGGGYTF
TRBD2	TRBJ2-3	TRBV30	-	TGTGCCCCAGGGGAAGAAGCGGGAGGGAGAGATACGCAGTATTTT	CAPGEEAGGRDTQYF
TRBD1	TRBJ1-4	TRBV6-5	-	TGTGCCAGCAGATCGGGACAGGGGGCTAATGAAAAACTGTTTTTT	CASRSGQGANEKLFF
TRBD1	TRBJ2-3	TRBV10-1	-	TGCGCCAGCAGGGGGACAGGGGCTACGCAGTATTTT	CASRGTGATQYF
TRBD1	TRBJ1-2	TRBV10-1	-	TGCGCCAGCAGCGCCGGACAGGGGCATGGCTACACCTTC	CASSAGQGHGYTF
TRBD2	TRBJ2-3	TRBV28	-	TGTGCCAGCAGTTCTGAGCGGGAGTATTCTACAGATACGCAGTATTTT	CASSSEREYSTDTQYF
-	TRBJ2-2	TRBV28	-	TGTGCCAGCAACACCGGTACCGCGGTTCTGTTTTTT	CASNTGTAVLFF
-	TRBJ2-7	TRBV11-2	-	TGTGCCAGCAGCTTAGATGGGTTGGGAGAGGATGAGCAGTACTTC	CASSLDGLGEDEQYF
TRBD1	TRBJ2-1	TRBV27	-	TGTGCCAGCACCGAGGATCTAGGGGGCGGTTTGAATGAGCAGTTCTTC	CASTEDLGGGLNEQFF
-	TRBJ2-2	TRBV30	-	TGTGCCTGGAGTGTACTGACTAGTGGTGTCGGGGAGCTGTTTTTT	CAWSVLTSGVGELFF
-	TRBJ2-7	TRBV7-9	-	TGTGCCAGCAGTTCTCGGGAGTCCTACGAGCAGTACTTC	CASSSRESYEQYF
TRBD2	TRBJ2-2	TRBV28	-	TGTGCCAGCAGTCGGACTAGCGTGAGCACCGGGGAGCTGTTTTTT	CASSRTSVSTGELFF
TRBD1	TRBJ2-3	TRBV5-1	-	TGCGCCAGCAGCCGGTCTCCGGGACAGGGTGTCACAGATACGCAGTATTTT	CASSRSPGQGVTDTQYF
TRBD2	TRBJ2-7	TRBV7-6	-	TGTGCCAGCAGCTTATGGGGACTAGCGGGGGCCTACGAGCAGTACTTC	CASSLWGLAGAYEQYF
-	TRBJ2-7	TRBV25-1	-	TGTGCCAGCAGTGAAGCGGTCTATCCCTACGAGCAGTACTTC	CASSEAVYPYEQYF
TRBD2	TRBJ2-7	TRBV15	-	TGTGCCACCAGCAGTTCTAGCGGGAACTACGAGCAGTACTTC	CATSSSSGNYEQYF
TRBD1	TRBJ1-5	TRBV4-1	-	TGCGCCAGCAGCCAAGATGGGACAGACCTCAATCAGCCCCAGCATTTT	CASSQDGTDLNQPQHF
-	TRBJ1-5	TRBV7-9	-	TGTGCCAGCAGGGGCGGGGCCCATCAGCCCCAGCATTTT	CASRGGAHQPQHF
TRBD2	TRBJ2-3	TRBV28	-	TGTGCCAGCACCGGACTAGCGCAACCCACTAGCACAGATACGCAGTATTTT	CASTGLAQPTSTDTQYF
-	TRBJ2-1	TRBV7-9	-	TGTGCCAGCAGCTCGAGCGGCGGGGTAGGTTACAATGAGCAGTTCTTC	CASSSSGGVGYNEQFF
-	TRBJ1-1	TRBV7-9	-	TGTGCCAGCAGCTTAGCAGTCTTACAGGGCACCCTGGGGACTGAAGCTTTCTTT	CASSLAVLQGTLGTEAFF
TRBD2	TRBJ2-1	TRBV2	-	TGTGCCAGCACCAAGGGGTCTAGCGGGACTAGGTACAATGAGCAGTTCTTC	CASTKGSSGTRYNEQFF
TRBD2	TRBJ2-1	TRBV7-9	few	TGTGCCAGCAGCCAAGACGGGGGGACCTCCTACAATGAGCAGTTCTTC	CASSQDGGTSYNEQFF
-	TRBJ2-7	TRBV10-3	-	TGTGCCATCAGTGAGTCTAGTCCGCACAGCGACTACGAGCAGTACTTC	CAISESSPHSDYEQYF
TRBD1	TRBJ2-6	TRBV27	-	TGTGCCAGCAGTCCAAGGACAGGAGGCGTCTGGGCCAACGTCCTGACTTTC	CASSPRTGGVWANVLTF
-	TRBJ2-5	TRBV12-5	-	TGTGCTAGTGGTTTGTTTAGCAGGGGCTATTTGGAGACCCAGTACTTC	CASGLFSRGYLETQYF
TRBD1	TRBJ1-5	TRBV12-5	-	TGTGCTAGTGGTTCGTTCGCAGGGGGGATTAGCAATCAGCCCCAGCATTTT	CASGSFAGGISNQPQHF
-	TRBJ1-5	TRBV5-1	-	TGCGCCAGCAGCTTGGAGGGAGGGGGAAATCAGCCCCAGCATTTT	CASSLEGGGNQPQHF
-	TRBJ1-5	TRBV28	-	TGTGCCAGCAGTCTGGGCAGTAGCAATCAGCCCCAGCATTTT	CASSLGSSNQPQHF
-	TRBJ1-1	TRBV11-2	-	TGTGCCAGCAGCTCGACTGAGGGCATGAACACTGAAGCTTTCTTT	CASSSTEGMNTEAFF